Presented here are 2 T cell receptor beta chains from one specimen sequenced in a study of T cells in Graves' hyperthyroidism and ophthalmopathy. The CDR3 regions of TCR beta were amplified from RNA transcripts. When the TCR CDR3 underwent first-round RT-PCR, the HTBI primer set was used. MiXCR was run by TCRdb on the multiplex PCR reads, yielding one entry per CDR3 protein. The sample shows under 550,000 distinct CDR3 sequences, about 20% of them seen only once. The sample was blood. The origin of the receptors is a man between 35 and 55 years old with Graves' ophthalmopathy.

This clonotype was detected ten times or more. The chain links TRBV20-1 to TRBJ1-5; the D is unclear. The germline CDR1 and CDR2 sequences are DFQATT and SNEGSKA (reference sequence). The V end was cut by 2 bases, the J end by 0 bases, with 8 bases between. The CDR3 sequence is 14 residues long. The CDR3 spells CSARTVNSNQPQHF. The CDR3, as DNA: TGCAGTGCTAGAACTGTCAATAGCAATCAGCCCCAGCATTTT.

The DNA for the CDR3 is TGTGCCAGCACCAGTCAGGCGAATAATTCACCCCTCCACTTT. Its translation is CASTSQANNSPLHF. The J gene is TRBJ1-6, the V gene TRBV9; no firm D call. The germline V and J ends were trimmed by 6 bases and 5 bases, with 12 bases remaining between them. The length of the CDR3 is 14 residues. Germline V gives CDR1 SGDLS, CDR2 YYNGEE.